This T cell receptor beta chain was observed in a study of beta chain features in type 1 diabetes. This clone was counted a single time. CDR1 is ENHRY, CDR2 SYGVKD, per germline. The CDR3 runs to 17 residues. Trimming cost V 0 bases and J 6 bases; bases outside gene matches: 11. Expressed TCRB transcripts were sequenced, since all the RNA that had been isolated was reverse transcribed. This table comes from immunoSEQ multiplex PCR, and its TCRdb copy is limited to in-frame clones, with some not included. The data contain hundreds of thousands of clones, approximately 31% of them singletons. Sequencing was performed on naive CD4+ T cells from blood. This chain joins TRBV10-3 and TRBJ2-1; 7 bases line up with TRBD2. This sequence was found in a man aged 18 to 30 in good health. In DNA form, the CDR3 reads TGTGCCATCAGTGAGTCTCCGGGGACTAAGTTGTTCAATGAGCAGTTCTTC. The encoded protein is CAISESPGTKLFNEQFF.